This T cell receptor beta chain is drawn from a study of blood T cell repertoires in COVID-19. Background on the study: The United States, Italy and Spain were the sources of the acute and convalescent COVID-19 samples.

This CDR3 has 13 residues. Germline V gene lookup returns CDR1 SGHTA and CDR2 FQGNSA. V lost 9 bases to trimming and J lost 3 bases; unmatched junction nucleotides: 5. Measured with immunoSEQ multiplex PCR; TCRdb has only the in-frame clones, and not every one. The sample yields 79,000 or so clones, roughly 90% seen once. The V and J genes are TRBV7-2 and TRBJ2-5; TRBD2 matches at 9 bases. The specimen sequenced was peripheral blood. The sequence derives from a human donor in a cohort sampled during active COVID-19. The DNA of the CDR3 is TGTGCCAGAGGTGGACTAGCGAAAGAGACCCAGTACTTC. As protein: CARGGLAKETQYF.